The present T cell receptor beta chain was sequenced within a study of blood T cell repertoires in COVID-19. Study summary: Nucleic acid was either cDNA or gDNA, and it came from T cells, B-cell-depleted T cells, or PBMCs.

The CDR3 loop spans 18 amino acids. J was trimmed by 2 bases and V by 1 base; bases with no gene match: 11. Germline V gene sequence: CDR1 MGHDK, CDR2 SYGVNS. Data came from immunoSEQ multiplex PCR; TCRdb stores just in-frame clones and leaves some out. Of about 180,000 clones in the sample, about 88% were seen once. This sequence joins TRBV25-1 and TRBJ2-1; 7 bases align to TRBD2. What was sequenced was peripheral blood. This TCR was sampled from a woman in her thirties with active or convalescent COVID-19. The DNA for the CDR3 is TGTGCCAGCAGTGAATTAAACCCGGGACTACCGCCCTACAATGAGCAGTTCTTC. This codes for CASSELNPGLPPYNEQFF.